A selection of T cell receptor beta chains follows, all from one sample in a study of long-term antiretroviral therapy in people with HIV. TCRdb keeps only in-frame clones here, not all; method: immunoSEQ multiplex PCR. The profile covers 20,000 to 25,000 clones, with approximately 76% appearing a single time and over 9% taken by the ten largest. Sequences were derived from unsorted PBMCs, sampled around 1.7 years before starting antiretroviral therapy. These receptors were collected from a woman aged 40 to 49 with HIV. CDR3s include the opening cysteine and the closing phenylalanine or tryptophan. Fields, in order: clone size, CDR3 length, V gene, J gene, D gene, CDR3 DNA, CDR3 protein. D genes are given only for firm matches. Clone sizes are given selectively: once, few, many, or a class where the clone is expanded.

.,17,TRBV6-1,TRBJ1-2,.,TGTGCCAGCAGTGAAGCGGGACAACCATCGAGGGTCTATGGCTACACCTTC,CASSEAGQPSRVYGYTF
few,13,TRBV6-5,TRBJ1-2,TRBD1,TGTGCCAGCAGACTCGGACAGGAGAAGAGCTACACCTTC,CASRLGQEKSYTF
.,14,TRBV10-3,TRBJ2-5,TRBD2,TGTGCCATCAGCCAGCTAGCGGACCAAGAGACCCAGTACTTC,CAISQLADQETQYF
large,12,TRBV5-1,TRBJ1-1,.,TGCGCCAGCAGCTTCGGGGCCGCTGAAGCTTTCTTT,CASSFGAAEAFF
.,18,TRBV7-8,TRBJ2-1,TRBD2,TGTGCCAGCAGCTATCCCGATAGCGGGAGGAGCTCCTACAATGAGCAGTTCTTC,CASSYPDSGRSSYNEQFF
.,13,TRBV7-9,TRBJ1-1,.,TGTGCCAGCAGCTTATGGGAGAACACTGAAGCTTTCTTT,CASSLWENTEAFF
.,16,TRBV27,TRBJ2-3,TRBD1,TGTGCCAGCAGTCCGTTACAGGGGATGAGGGCAGATACGCAGTATTTT,CASSPLQGMRADTQYF
once,17,TRBV6-1,TRBJ1-5,TRBD1,TGTGCCAGCAGTGAAGGGTCGAGGGGGACAGTAAATCAGCCCCAGCATTTT,CASSEGSRGTVNQPQHF
.,15,TRBV6-5,TRBJ2-5,.,TGTGCCAGCAGTTCCTACCCGACAGGCCAAGAGACCCAGTACTTC,CASSSYPTGQETQYF
.,16,TRBV9,TRBJ2-2,TRBD2,TGTGCCAGCAGCGCCGTAGCGGGGGTGAACACCGGGGAGCTGTTTTTT,CASSAVAGVNTGELFF
.,13,TRBV7-7,TRBJ2-7,.,TGTGCCAGCAGCCTGGGTGTGTCCTACGAGCAGTACTTC,CASSLGVSYEQYF
few,16,TRBV11-2,TRBJ2-1,TRBD2,TGTGCCAGCAGCTTAGGCGTGGGACTAGCACCAAATGAGCAGTTCTTC,CASSLGVGLAPNEQFF
.,11,TRBV7-9,TRBJ1-1,.,TGTGCCAGCAGCTTAGGGGGGGGAGCTTTCTTT,CASSLGGGAFF
few,11,TRBV29-1,TRBJ2-7,.,TGCAGCGTTGGCACTAGTTACGAGCAGTACTTC,CSVGTSYEQYF
.,16,TRBV4-1,TRBJ1-6,.,TGCGCCAGCAGCCAAGATACCGGACGGACTAATTCACCCCTCCACTTT,CASSQDTGRTNSPLHF
.,15,TRBV30,TRBJ1-1,.,TGTGCCTGGAGTGGGGGGGGCAGGGAAAGGACTGAAGCTTTCTTT,CAWSGGGRERTEAFF
once,15,TRBV7-7,TRBJ2-2,.,TGTGCCAGCAGCTTAGTGGTTGGGGGTTCCGGGGAGCTGTTTTTT,CASSLVVGGSGELFF
once,12,TRBV19,TRBJ1-3,.,TGTGCCAGTAGTGGAAAAGGAAACACCATATATTTT,CASSGKGNTIYF
.,15,TRBV5-1,TRBJ1-1,TRBD1,TGCGCCAGCAGCCCCAATGGGGACAGGAACACTGAAGCTTTCTTT,CASSPNGDRNTEAFF
.,13,TRBV6-5,TRBJ1-2,.,TGTGCCAGCAGTTATAGTCCGGGAGCTGGCTACACCTTC,CASSYSPGAGYTF
.,17,TRBV9,TRBJ2-2,TRBD1,TGTGCCAGCAGCGTGAGTTCCGGGACAGGGAACACCGGGGAGCTGTTTTTT,CASSVSSGTGNTGELFF
.,14,TRBV11-3,TRBJ1-2,TRBD1,TGTGCCAGCAGCCCCCGGGGGGACAGTTTTGGCTACACCTTC,CASSPRGDSFGYTF
.,16,TRBV9,TRBJ2-3,TRBD1,TGTGCCAGCAGCTCACGACGGACAGGAGCCACAGATACGCAGTATTTT,CASSSRRTGATDTQYF
.,16,TRBV11-3,TRBJ2-1,TRBD2,TGTGCCAGCAGCTTAGCGGCTAGCGGGAGGAGGCATGAGCAGTTCTTC,CASSLAASGRRHEQFF
once,15,TRBV7-6,TRBJ2-1,TRBD2,TGTGCCAGCAGCTTAGGCCTAGCGGGGAACAATGAGCAGTTCTTC,CASSLGLAGNNEQFF
.,13,TRBV7-2,TRBJ1-1,TRBD1,TGTGCCAGCAGCCCTGGACAGGGCGGTGAAGCTTTCTTT,CASSPGQGGEAFF
.,11,TRBV5-1,TRBJ1-2,.,TGCGCCAGCAGCGGGGGACGTCAGCTCACCTTC,CASSGGRQLTF
once,14,TRBV7-8,TRBJ2-1,TRBD2,TGTGCCAGCAGCGCTAGCGGGAGATCAGTTGAGCAGTTCTTC,CASSASGRSVEQFF
.,18,TRBV4-3,TRBJ2-1,TRBD2,TGCGCCAGCAGCCAAGATTCGAGACTAGCGTCTCCTGGGGATGAGCAGTTCTTC,CASSQDSRLASPGDEQFF
.,17,TRBV5-1,TRBJ2-3,.,TGCGCCAGCAGCTTTACATTTGTTAGGGCCCCCACAGATACGCAGTATTTT,CASSFTFVRAPTDTQYF
.,16,TRBV9,TRBJ2-1,.,TGTGCCAGCAGCGTAGATGTATCGGCTACCTACAATGAGCAGTTCTTC,CASSVDVSATYNEQFF
.,14,TRBV5-1,TRBJ2-3,.,TGCGCCAGCAGCCCCGAAGGCTCGACAGATACGCAGTATTTT,CASSPEGSTDTQYF
few,15,TRBV5-1,TRBJ1-2,.,TGCGCCAGCAGCTTGGGACTAGGGACGATGGAGTTCTACACCTTC,CASSLGLGTMEFYTF
once,13,TRBV19,TRBJ1-5,.,TGTGCCACCTCGGTTGTGGGCAATCAGCCCCAGCATTTT,CATSVVGNQPQHF
.,16,TRBV27,TRBJ1-1,.,TGTGCCAGCAGTGAGAGCCCCGGGGCCCTGGGGGATGAAGCTTTCTTT,CASSESPGALGDEAFF
.,13,TRBV18,TRBJ2-7,.,TGTGCCAGCTCACCATTGGGCAGCTACGAGCAGTACTTC,CASSPLGSYEQYF
.,14,TRBV6-6,TRBJ2-1,.,TGTGCCAGCAGTTACTCGAATCCCCCGCATGAGCAGTTCTTC,CASSYSNPPHEQFF
once,12,TRBV2,TRBJ1-5,.,TGTGCCAGCAGTGTTCAGGGTCAGTCCCAGCATTTT,CASSVQGQSQHF
.,11,TRBV20-1,TRBJ1-1,.,TGCAGTGCTAGAGATAACAGTGAAGCTTTCTTT,CSARDNSEAFF
.,14,TRBV6-6,TRBJ2-7,TRBD2,TGTGCCAGCAGTCTAGCGGGAGACCCCTACGAGCAGTACTTC,CASSLAGDPYEQYF
.,17,TRBV10-3,TRBJ2-1,.,TGTGCCATCAGTGAGTCGACGGCGGGAAAGCTATACAATGAGCAGTTCTTC,CAISESTAGKLYNEQFF
.,11,TRBV29-1,TRBJ2-1,.,TGCAGCGTGGGCCGACAGAATGAGCAGTTCTTC,CSVGRQNEQFF
.,14,TRBV7-2,TRBJ1-2,TRBD1,TGTGCCAGTCGAACAGGGGGCGCAAGTTCGGGCTACACCTTC,CASRTGGASSGYTF
.,16,TRBV28,TRBJ1-5,TRBD1,TGTGCCAGCAGTATAACCGGCGGGACAGGGAGTTTGCCCCAGCATTTT,CASSITGGTGSLPQHF
.,15,TRBV27,TRBJ2-3,TRBD1,TGTGCCAGCAGTCTCACGACAGGGGGCCCAGATACGCAGTATTTT,CASSLTTGGPDTQYF
few,16,TRBV10-3,TRBJ1-6,.,TGTGCCATCAGTGTTAAAGATCGCTCCTATAATTCACCCCTCCACTTT,CAISVKDRSYNSPLHF
.,18,TRBV5-4,TRBJ2-2,TRBD2,TGTGCCAGCAGCTTGGGACAGGGTAGCGGGAGAGTCATCGGGGAGCTGTTTTTT,CASSLGQGSGRVIGELFF
few,14,TRBV11-3,TRBJ2-7,TRBD1,TGTGCCAGCAGAGGCGAATCCGACAGGGTCGAGCAGTACTTC,CASRGESDRVEQYF
.,13,TRBV4-2,TRBJ2-2,.,TGTGCCAGCAGCCAAGAGGACCGAGGGGAGCTGTTTTTT,CASSQEDRGELFF
.,15,TRBV11-2,TRBJ2-3,TRBD2,TGTGCCAGCAGCTTAGTTAGCGGGGGGCGGGATACGCAGTATTTT,CASSLVSGGRDTQYF
once,12,TRBV6-1,TRBJ1-4,.,TGTGCCAGCAGGGAGGCAAAATGGGAACTGTTTTTT,CASREAKWELFF
.,16,TRBV4-3,TRBJ1-1,TRBD1,TGCGCCAGCAGCCAAGATGCCGGGACAGGGGGCACTGAAGCTTTCTTT,CASSQDAGTGGTEAFF
.,16,TRBV5-6,TRBJ2-2,TRBD2,TGTGCCAGCAGCTCGGGACTAGCGGAGAACACCGGGGAGCTGTTTTTT,CASSSGLAENTGELFF
.,15,TRBV7-2,TRBJ1-2,.,TGTGCCAGCAGCTGGATTGGGGCTTCGAGCTATGGCTACACCTTC,CASSWIGASSYGYTF